This T cell receptor (beta chain) was sequenced in a study of cytomegalovirus exposure and HLA in healthy donors listed by TCRdb under 2017. Some background on the complete study: According to an earlier analysis of 587 of the donors, about 179 million T cells yielded 117 million unique TCR beta sequences and around 280 Gb of sequence data. Roughly 310 gigabases of sequencing data and approximately 84 million unique TCR sequences were included in an early release covering several hundred HLA-typed donors. The genetic ancestry cluster associated with self-reported Caucasian donors included 65% to 90% of the approximately 430 genotyped donors. The aim of the study was to test whether cataloging public T cell receptors could identify signatures of past pathogen exposure. The study used immunosequencing to profile the T cell repertoires of under 700 subjects and linked those repertoires to cytomegalovirus serostatus. A separate validation cohort of roughly 120 different subjects was used in addition to the roughly 620-subject first cohort. To predict cytomegalovirus infection status, the study combined high-throughput TCR immunosequencing, statistical association of individual TCRs with disease status, and machine learning. A later analysis re-analyzed previously published TCR beta repertoires from 660 or so donors and added high-resolution HLA genotyping to study TCR occurrence patterns. Rather than drawing on any new phenotypic data, the later analysis identified candidate immune exposures from TCR beta sequences and the way those sequences occurred across donors. An earlier analysis of some 600 of the donors applied high-throughput TCR beta sequencing to assess whether each TCR beta V gene segment acted as functional or pseudogenic. Alongside the repertoire data, information on donor age, sex, ethnicity and CMV serostatus was compiled. Genome-wide SNP genotypes for about 65% of the roughly 670 donors were used in a later genetic analysis, which treated that subset as a discovery cohort. All discovery cohort repertoires had been generated on a single sequencing platform. Both class I and class II loci were covered by HLA typing, at four-digit resolution. The number of typed donors differed by locus: roughly 620-630 for A, B, C, DRB1 and DQB1; roughly 510 for DQA1; approximately 600 for DPA1; and about 470 for DPB1. Roughly five DR-DQ haplotypes were handled as single units for association and clustering, since linkage in the cohort was strong. Across about 380 genotyped donors of the cohort, an average of approximately 220,000 unique TCR beta nucleotide sequences per donor were sequenced, and roughly a sixth of those sequences were non-productive. Overall results and qualifications from the work: Assigning TCR associations to individual alleles was difficult when HLA alleles, especially DR and DQ, strongly co-occurred. According to a later analysis, parvovirus B19, influenza, CMV and Epstein-Barr virus appeared linked to several top co-occurrence clusters. In both the original and validation cohorts, the classifier was reported to diagnose cytomegalovirus status with high specificity and sensitivity. Seventeen rarely observed V segments, including chromosome 9 orphons, were excluded from the earlier analysis of some 590 of the donors because counts were too low. A later analysis associated about 17,000 TCR beta sequences with specific HLA alleles at a false discovery rate of 0.05. Sequencing depth was assumed to be roughly uniform across donors in the presence/absence analyses, though that assumption may not hold. A group of highly shared sequence variants was considered likely to be a technical artifact of the sequencing pipeline. In a later genetic analysis, fewer N-insertions in productive TCRs were reported among donors in an Asian-associated ancestry cluster than the roughly 640-donor mean. Correlated functional status among segregating V segments might reflect linkage disequilibrium, but an unknown experimental factor could not be ruled out. A later analysis found that most CMV-associated TCR beta chains appeared HLA-restricted, with HLA associations seemingly driven largely by CMV exposure. A further reported finding was that TCR beta sequences accurately predicted the HLA-A and HLA-B alleles for most subjects in the first cohort. A later analysis found that TCR association rates varied across HLA loci, with DRB1 alleles showing the most associated TCRs and HLA-C alleles the fewest. The only immune exposure information available for the cohort was CMV serostatus. In vitro tests confirmed that a few of the cytomegalovirus-associated TCR beta chains recognize cytomegalovirus antigens. The cohort was sequenced for TCR beta chains only, and without alpha or paired-chain data the features that could be detected were limited. Because HLA typing was missing for some donors at each locus, association tests included only the typed subset. Across donors, most TCR sequences were observed very rarely, whereas some public TCRs were present in many individuals. Some IMGT-functional V segments, including TRBV6-2 and TRBV6-3, could not be distinguished by the 87-base-pair reads and were therefore excluded. In a later analysis, HLA-associated TCR beta chains were found to be more clonally expanded and to have lower generation probabilities than equally common non-associated chains. Broadly in line with IMGT annotations, most TCR beta V segments showed up in productive rearrangements about 90% or about 30% of the time in an earlier analysis of 450 to 750 of the donors. In a later genetic analysis, a missense DCLRE1C variant was associated with V-gene and J-gene trimming of TCR beta chains, and the association was replicated in an independent cohort. A total of roughly 160 TCR beta chains were listed by the study as associated with cytomegalovirus. The authors suggested that the approach could potentially be generalized to other disease states and immunological phenotypes.

The cohort consisted of 666 healthy bone marrow donors. Cohort members were all nominally healthy when sampled, although unrecorded immune exposures were likely present. The donor was CMV seropositive and was included in the group of almost 300 seropositive cohort members. A peripheral blood sample was collected from each donor, and TCR beta sequencing was performed on peripheral blood mononuclear cells. The Qiagen DNeasy Blood Extraction Kit was used to extract genomic DNA from the blood cell samples. Comment on this clone: This clone's antigen is unknown. Base qualities are not provided; no much larger clone lies one nucleotide away.

The CDR3, from cysteine to phenylalanine, totals 13 residues. This entry keeps only the CDR3 DNA: 39 bases, framed from base 1. CDR1 and CDR2 were assigned from the germline V gene (reference sequence) as SEHNR and FQNEAQ. V gives up 6 bases and J gives up 7 bases, and the segment between their germline ends measures 12 bases. Receptor libraries were prepared by the immunoSEQ multiplex PCR assay. For the multiplex PCR, a mixture combining 60 forward primers for TCR Vbeta segments and 13 reverse primers for TCR Jbeta segments was used. The CDR3 region of rearranged TCR beta genes was amplified from genomic DNA by a multiplex PCR assay. The Illumina HiSeq System was used to sequence the amplified TCR beta libraries as 87-base-pair reads. As for how the authors treated the data: In a later analysis, tens of millions of unique TCR beta chains were counted across the roughly 700 repertoires, and approximately 9.9 million of these chains were shared by at least two donors. To remove PCR and sequencing errors, raw reads were error-corrected and collapsed into unique sequences using a nearest-neighbor algorithm that merged closely related sequences. To assign V, D and J gene segments, CDR3 sequences were aligned to IMGT reference sequences. For a sequence to be retained, at least a six-nucleotide match to both a V gene segment and a J gene segment was required. A rearrangement was called productive if the CDR3 had no stop codons and remained in frame with V and J, and every other rearrangement was called non-productive. CDR3 was defined by IMGT convention, running from the second conserved V-encoded cysteine to the conserved J-encoded phenylalanine. The earlier analysis of 587 of the donors excluded any sequence lacking an unambiguous match to a single V gene segment. In an earlier analysis of 587 of the donors, a V segment was called functional when productive rearrangements were above 56.7%, and segregating when the standard deviation between donors exceeded 5%. To diagnose cytomegalovirus status from the catalog of TCR beta chain sequences, a statistical classification framework was built. V and J gene assignment, in a later analysis, came from comparing TCR nucleotide sequences with IMGT/GENE-DB human TR gene sequences. In a later analysis, CDR3 sequences and most-parsimonious VDJ recombination scenarios were assigned using the TCRdist pipeline. In a later analysis, every TCR beta chain was defined by the combination of its CDR3 amino acid sequence and its V-gene family, and reads without a unique V-gene family were dropped. In a later analysis, 450 to 600 highly shared, low-generation-probability nucleotide sequences were removed to address suspected cross-contamination and a sequencing artifact. For each public chain, a later analysis derived a clonal expansion index from normalized ranks of inferred template counts within each repertoire. In a later analysis, generation probabilities were computed using a VDJ recombination model fitted to out-of-frame rearrangements, and the results were checked against IGoR. Hypergeometric tests were used in a later analysis to score TCR-TCR, TCR-HLA and TCR-CMV co-occurrence, with a repertoire-size bias correction applied to the TCR pairs. False discovery rates were estimated in a later analysis by permuting HLA or CMV assignments 20 times. In a later analysis, co-occurring TCRs were grouped using DBSCAN, with TCRdist sequence similarity added in when clustering inside HLA-allele-positive subsets. Repertoires with fewer than 30,000 or more than 120,000 public chains were left out of co-occurrence clustering, as were about 5 repertoires with anomalous nucleotide sharing. TCRdb carries this immuneACCESS record with in-frame sequences only. Its versions omit some clonotypes, under half of them owing to an unresolved V gene in the studies checked, with the rest unexplained. V, J and clone size were drawn from that table, and D and trimming were deduced from the DNA. The sample table shows over 75,000 clones, and about 83% are seen once. Jointly, the top ten make up 5.6% of the sample.

The clonotype was recovered from a woman aged 18-29 years in good health and CMV-seropositive. Sequences were obtained from PBMCs. Recombination connected TRBV7-9 to TRBJ1-4, with a weak D call of TRBD1 (5 bases match). The DNA is as follows: TGTGCCAGCAGACAGGATAGTCTTGAAAAACTGTTTTTT. It is translated as CASRQDSLEKLFF. Extended through the reference TRBV7-9 and TRBJ1-4 proteins, this CDR3 yields the full variable domain: DTGVSQNPRHKITKRGQNVTFRCDPISEHNRLYWYRQTLGQGPEFLTYFQNEAQLEKSRLLSDRFSAERPKGSFSTLEIQRTEQGDSAMYLCASRQDSLEKLFFGSGTQLSVL.